These T cell receptor beta chains were read from a single sample in a study of blood T cells in healthy people across ages. TCRdb reprocessed the 5' RACE reads with MiXCR, giving one entry per CDR3 protein. Among about 620,000 distinct CDR3 sequences listed, roughly 21% were seen once. Sequenced input: blood. These receptors were collected from a man in his 70s in good health. Each CDR3 is given with its conserved first and last residue. A D gene is named only where the DNA matches it firmly. Some rows mark clone size as missing; the rest say once, few, many or name a class of expanded clone.

d_gene,j_gene,v_gene,abundance,CDR3aa,CDR3nt
TRBD1,TRBJ2-1,TRBV5-1,NA,CASSPGTGEGEQFF,TGCGCCAGCAGCCCTGGGACAGGTGAAGGTGAGCAGTTCTTC
NA,TRBJ2-7,TRBV28,NA,CATKDSTYEQYF,TGTGCCACCAAAGACAGTACCTACGAGCAGTACTTC
NA,TRBJ2-1,TRBV12-3/TRBV12-4,NA,CAGSMVSGPSDEQFF,TGTGCCGGCAGTATGGTCAGCGGCCCTAGTGATGAGCAGTTCTTC
NA,TRBJ2-7,TRBV29-1,few,CSVGLGYEQYF,TGCAGCGTTGGGCTGGGTTACGAGCAGTACTTC
NA,TRBJ1-4,TRBV5-5,few,CASRPTLANEKLFF,TGTGCCAGCAGACCGACACTGGCTAATGAAAAACTGTTTTTT
TRBD2,TRBJ2-7,TRBV18,few,CASSFRVAGDRGEQYF,TGTGCCAGCTCCTTCCGAGTAGCGGGAGACAGAGGTGAGCAGTACTTC
NA,TRBJ2-7,TRBV7-2,NA,CASSPRDRAVYEQYF,TGTGCCAGCAGCCCTAGGGACCGGGCCGTCTACGAGCAGTACTTC
NA,TRBJ2-5,TRBV12-5,few,CASGLGRNQETQYF,TGTGCTAGTGGTTTGGGGCGAAACCAAGAGACCCAGTACTTC
TRBD2,TRBJ2-7,TRBV9,many,CASSVAPLAGEDEQYF,TGTGCCAGCAGCGTAGCACCTCTAGCGGGAGAGGACGAGCAGTACTTC
NA,TRBJ1-5,TRBV7-6,NA,CASAPGSGSNQPQHF,TGTGCCAGCGCCCCGGGGAGTGGTAGCAATCAGCCCCAGCATTTT
TRBD2,TRBJ2-1,TRBV4-3,NA,CASSRGLAGEGEQFF,TGCGCCAGCAGCCGAGGACTAGCGGGCGAAGGGGAGCAGTTCTTC
TRBD2,TRBJ2-5,TRBV5-1,NA,CASSLSRLAGGSQETQYF,TGCGCCAGCAGCTTGTCTCGACTAGCGGGGGGAAGCCAAGAGACCCAGTACTTC
NA,TRBJ1-4,TRBV20-1,NA,CSARLGAREKLFF,TGCAGTGCTAGATTGGGGGCGCGTGAAAAACTGTTTTTT
NA,TRBJ2-1,TRBV7-9,many,CASSLGSGHNEQFF,TGTGCCAGCAGCTTAGGTAGCGGACACAATGAGCAGTTCTTC
NA,TRBJ2-5,TRBV20-1,few,CSVLDPQGKTQYF,TGCAGTGTTTTGGACCCGCAGGGGAAGACCCAGTACTTC
NA,TRBJ1-1,TRBV6-6,few,CASTQYTEAFF,TGTGCCAGCACACAGTACACTGAAGCTTTCTTT
NA,TRBJ2-7,TRBV6-1,NA,CASRGRSFGGATEQYF,TGTGCCAGCAGGGGACGGTCCTTCGGGGGAGCGACCGAGCAGTACTTC
TRBD1,TRBJ2-7,TRBV18,NA,CASSWTGVNEQYF,TGTGCCAGCTCATGGACAGGGGTGAACGAGCAGTACTTC
NA,TRBJ1-2,TRBV12-3/TRBV12-4,few,CASSFEVRAGYTF,TGTGCCAGCAGTTTTGAAGTCAGGGCTGGCTACACCTTC
TRBD1,TRBJ1-1,TRBV28,NA,CASSPDRQGAKAFF,TGTGCCAGCAGCCCGGATAGACAGGGGGCGAAAGCTTTCTTT
NA,TRBJ1-1,TRBV29-1,NA,CSVVKGRNTEAFF,TGCAGCGTTGTTAAGGGACGGAACACTGAAGCTTTCTTT
NA,TRBJ2-7,TRBV24-1,NA,CATSDGGGRTNEQYF,TGTGCCACCAGTGATGGAGGGGGGCGAACGAACGAGCAGTACTTC
TRBD1,TRBJ1-2,TRBV5-6,few,CASSLYDRALGYGYTF,TGTGCCAGCAGCTTGTACGACAGGGCCCTGGGCTATGGCTACACCTTC
TRBD2,TRBJ2-5,TRBV24-1,few,CATGGGQETQYF,TGTGCCACAGGCGGGGGGCAAGAGACCCAGTACTTC
NA,TRBJ2-1,TRBV5-6,NA,CASSLGGGTGTRGIHNEQFF,TGTGCCAGCAGCTTGGGAGGAGGGACAGGGACTAGGGGGATACACAATGAGCAGTTCTTC
TRBD1,TRBJ2-1,TRBV19,NA,CATEPGQGLDGEQFF,TGTGCCACCGAACCGGGACAGGGCTTGGACGGTGAGCAGTTCTTC
TRBD2,TRBJ2-7,TRBV6-2/TRBV6-3,NA,CASSPGRAGSYEQYF,TGTGCCAGCAGCCCCGGGAGGGCCGGTTCCTACGAGCAGTACTTC
TRBD2,TRBJ2-1,TRBV27,many,CASSSRLTSGRYNEQFF,TGTGCCAGCAGTTCCCGACTGACTAGCGGGCGATACAATGAGCAGTTCTTC
TRBD2,TRBJ2-5,TRBV7-2,NA,CASSLAGTSGLRTQYF,TGTGCCAGCAGCTTAGCGGGGACTAGCGGCTTACGGACCCAGTACTTC
NA,TRBJ1-2,TRBV5-1,many,CASSSDSMDGYTF,TGCGCCAGCAGTTCGGACAGCATGGATGGCTACACCTTC
NA,TRBJ2-5,TRBV21-1,NA,CASSKGGLAGAKTQYF,TGTGCCAGCAGCAAGGGGGGACTAGCGGGAGCCAAGACCCAGTACTTC
NA,TRBJ2-2,TRBV29-1,once,CSVGLAGELFF,TGCAGCGTGGGTTTGGCCGGGGAGCTGTTTTTT
NA,TRBJ2-5,TRBV14,few,CASSQGTVETQYF,TGTGCCAGCAGCCAGGGTACCGTAGAGACCCAGTACTTC
TRBD1,TRBJ1-3,TRBV6-4,NA,CASGTVGNTIYF,TGTGCCAGCGGGACAGTTGGAAACACCATATATTTT
NA,TRBJ1-2,TRBV10-3,NA,CAISESPGLDYGYTF,TGTGCCATCAGTGAGTCCCCAGGGCTAGACTATGGCTACACCTTC
NA,TRBJ2-1,TRBV20-1,NA,CSARVRGDQFF,TGCAGTGCTAGAGTGAGGGGCGACCAGTTCTTC
NA,TRBJ1-5,TRBV7-2,NA,CASSPSAWEPQHF,TGTGCCAGCAGCCCTAGTGCGTGGGAGCCCCAGCATTTT
NA,TRBJ1-1,TRBV5-1,once,CASSLEGQAGFF,TGCGCCAGCAGCTTGGAGGGGCAGGCTGGTTTCTTT
TRBD1,TRBJ2-7,TRBV6-6,many,CASSKGQGLSEQYF,TGTGCCAGCAGCAAGGGACAGGGCCTCTCCGAGCAGTACTTC
NA,TRBJ2-5,TRBV7-8,few,CASSFPSPEKETQYF,TGTGCCAGCAGCTTCCCTTCCCCAGAAAAAGAGACCCAGTACTTC
TRBD2,TRBJ2-5,TRBV4-3,NA,CASSQVLLAGGQETQYF,TGCGCCAGCAGCCAAGTATTACTAGCGGGAGGACAAGAGACCCAGTACTTC
TRBD2,TRBJ2-5,TRBV28,NA,CASSGRTSQGETQYF,TGTGCCAGCAGTGGACGGACTAGTCAGGGAGAGACCCAGTACTTC
NA,TRBJ2-1,TRBV5-1,NA,CASSELGVPYNEQFF,TGCGCCAGCAGCGAATTGGGAGTCCCCTACAATGAGCAGTTCTTC
NA,TRBJ2-5,TRBV5-1,once,CASRMGRQETQYF,TGCGCCAGCAGAATGGGACGGCAAGAGACCCAGTACTTC
TRBD1,TRBJ2-3,TRBV2,few,CASRAGQGKQYF,TGTGCCAGCAGAGCGGGACAGGGAAAGCAGTATTTT
NA,TRBJ2-5,TRBV9,few,CASSPAQGLGETQYF,TGTGCCAGCAGCCCAGCACAGGGTTTGGGAGAGACCCAGTACTTC
NA,TRBJ2-1,TRBV5-1,few,CASRLDFPAYNEQFF,TGCGCCAGCAGGTTGGACTTCCCAGCCTACAATGAGCAGTTCTTC
NA,TRBJ2-7,TRBV7-3,NA,CASSPKQAYEQYF,TGTGCCAGCAGCCCAAAACAGGCCTACGAGCAGTACTTC
NA,TRBJ2-3,TRBV11-1,few,CASSLVAEADTQYF,TGTGCCAGCAGCTTAGTAGCGGAGGCAGATACGCAGTATTTT
NA,TRBJ1-1,TRBV12-3/TRBV12-4,NA,CASAGGKTGAFF,TGTGCCAGCGCGGGAGGCAAAACGGGAGCTTTCTTT
NA,TRBJ1-1,TRBV20-1,NA,CSARDRVANTEAFF,TGCAGTGCTAGAGACAGGGTAGCGAACACTGAAGCTTTCTTT
NA,TRBJ2-1,TRBV7-9,few,CASSSEGGSFKQFF,TGTGCCAGCAGCTCAGAGGGCGGGTCTTTTAAGCAGTTCTTC
TRBD2,TRBJ2-1,TRBV7-8,once,CASSLEGLAASNEQFF,TGTGCCAGCAGCTTAGAAGGTCTAGCGGCGAGTAATGAGCAGTTCTTC
NA,TRBJ1-1,TRBV5-1,NA,CASSLGVMNTEAFF,TGCGCCAGCAGCTTGGGAGTCATGAACACTGAAGCTTTCTTT
TRBD2,TRBJ2-2,TRBV5-1,few,CASSSTTSSGELFF,TGCGCCAGCAGCTCGACGACTAGCTCCGGGGAGCTGTTTTTT